Below are 21 T cell receptor beta chains sequenced from a single sample in a study of blood T cell repertoires in COVID-19. The repertoire was sequenced with immunoSEQ multiplex PCR; TCRdb's copy has only in-frame clones and lacks some. Counted here are 270,000 or so clones, over 80% occurring once; the ten biggest clones make up about 4%. Sequences were obtained from PBMCs or T cells enriched from blood (not recorded which). Receptors originate from a woman in her 30s with acute COVID-19.

V usage is TRBV29-1 and J usage is TRBJ1-1; tentatively, D is TRBD1 (6 bases). CDR3 length: 10 amino acids. Germline V gene sequence: CDR1 SQVTM, CDR2 ANQGSEA. V shed 4 bases and J shed 10 bases, with 10 bases lying between them. DNA for the CDR3: TGCAGCGTTGTCGCAGGGGTAGCTTTCTTT. Protein sequence: CSVVAGVAFF.

The V call is TRBV3-1 (or the pseudogene TRBV3-2), the J call TRBJ1-2, with D perhaps TRBD1 (5 bases). V was shortened by 0 bases and J by 4 bases, with 12 bases between the two germline ends. Germline V gives CDR1 LGHDT, CDR2 YNNKEL (reference sequence). The CDR3 totals 15 residues. CDR3 sequence (DNA): TGTGCCAGCAGCCAAGAAAGTAAGGGACTCTATGGCTACACCTTC. Translation gives CASSQESKGLYGYTF.

The CDR3: CASSDLAGGVDTQYF. The CDR3 DNA is TGCGCCAGCAGCGACCTAGCGGGAGGGGTAGATACGCAGTATTTT. This sequence joins TRBV5-1 and TRBJ2-3; 12 positions agree with TRBD2. The V gene's germline CDR1 is SGHRS and CDR2 YFSETQ. With 4 bases clipped from V and 5 bases from J, the junction kept 5 bases outside the gene matches. CDR3 size: 15 residues.

The chain's CDR3 is CASSLAGGYEQYF. In nucleotides, the CDR3 is TGTGCCAGCAGTTTAGCGGGAGGCTACGAGCAGTACTTC. The V and J genes are TRBV27 and TRBJ2-7; the match to TRBD2 covers 8 bases. The CDR3 is 13 amino acids. V lost 2 bases, J lost 3 bases, and 0 bases stayed unmatched. Germline V lookup: CDR1 MNHEY, CDR2 SMNVEV (reference sequence).

V usage is TRBV4-1 and J usage is TRBJ2-7; D is perhaps TRBD2 (6 bases). The CDR3 runs 16 residues. V lost 0 bases and J 0 bases, leaving 12 bases between the germline ends. Germline CDR1 and CDR2: MGHRA and YSYEKL. CDR3 sequence: CASSQDPRGNSYEQYF. CDR3 in DNA: TGCGCCAGCAGCCAAGATCCGCGCGGGAACTCCTACGAGCAGTACTTC.

Only a few counts were recorded for this clone. The V and J genes are TRBV4-3 and TRBJ1-1; TRBD1 might be the D (5 bases). Trimming left V 2 bases short and J 10 bases short, with 20 bases between. CDR3 length equals 15 residues. Germline V CDR1 and CDR2: LGHNA, YSLEER. This chain's CDR3 is CASSQSYWGGGGAFF. In nucleotides, the CDR3 is TGCGCCAGCAGCCAATCTTATTGGGGAGGTGGGGGAGCTTTCTTT.

The chain combines TRBV4-2 with TRBJ2-2; 9 bases align to TRBD2. V shed 1 base and J 8 bases; nucleotides not matched to a gene: 5. The CDR3 has 15 residues. Germline V gene sequence: CDR1 LGHNA, CDR2 YNFKEQ. CDR3 amino acids: CASSQGGLASGELFF. The CDR3 bases are TGTGCCAGCAGCCAAGGGGGACTAGCATCAGGGGAGCTGTTTTTT.

The chain recombines TRBV14 with TRBJ2-1; D not resolved. The CDR3 extends over 14 amino acids. Trimming cost V 2 bases and J 12 bases, with 17 bases left between them. Germline loops: CDR1 SGHDN, CDR2 FVKESK. The CDR3 coding sequence is TGTGCCAGCAGCCAAAGTGGGCCCAATTATGTGCAGTTCTTC. It encodes CASSQSGPNYVQFF.

The rearrangement joins TRBV5-1 to TRBJ2-3; D ambiguous. V was clipped by 5 bases and J by 2 bases, with 6 bases between them. CDR1 and CDR2 (germline): SGHRS, YFSETQ. The CDR3 totals 12 residues. The CDR3 region has the DNA TGCGCCAGCAGTTCCCTCACAGATACGCAGTATTTT. This encodes CASSSLTDTQYF.

This chain links TRBV28 with TRBJ2-1, with no clear D. Trimming stripped 6 bases from V and 0 bases from J, with 12 bases between. The germline V gene has CDR1 MDHEN and CDR2 SYDVKM. This CDR3 has 15 residues. In nucleotides, the CDR3 is TGTGCCAGCAGCTCCAGCGAGAGCTCCTACAATGAGCAGTTCTTC. It translates to CASSSSESSYNEQFF.

The V gene is TRBV14, the J gene TRBJ2-7; D not certain. Germline V gene sequence: CDR1 SGHDN, CDR2 FVKESK. V shed 1 base and J shed 3 bases, with 7 bases lying between them. The CDR3 consists of 13 residues. The CDR3 DNA reads as TGTGCCAGCAGCCAAGTCCTATACTACGAGCAGTACTTC. Translation: CASSQVLYYEQYF.

J is TRBJ2-7 and V is TRBV30, with unresolved D. CDR1 and CDR2 (germline): GTSNPN, SVGIG (reference sequence). This CDR3 is 11 amino acids long. Trimming cost V 5 bases and J 5 bases, with 10 bases left between them. The CDR3 loop is CAWSRRNEQYF. The CDR3 bases are TGTGCCTGGTCCCGGCGGAACGAGCAGTACTTC.

The V gene is TRBV27, the J gene TRBJ2-1, with 11 bases fitting TRBD2. J gave up 9 bases and V 4 bases, and 17 bases lay outside the gene matches. Germline CDR1 MNHEY, CDR2 SMNVEV (reference sequence). This CDR3 contains 18 residues. CDR3 coding DNA: TGTGCCAGCAGTTCCCTGGGGACTAGCGGTAGTCTGGGAGGTGAGCAGTTCTTC. Its protein product is CASSSLGTSGSLGGEQFF.

The chain uses TRBV27 and TRBJ2-7; the D gene is possibly TRBD2 (6 bases). This CDR3 is 14 amino acids long. V was trimmed by 3 bases and J by 2 bases, leaving 11 bases between them. Germline V gene sequence: CDR1 MNHEY, CDR2 SMNVEV (reference sequence). The chain's CDR3 is CASSFRGSPYEQYF. The DNA for the CDR3 is TGTGCCAGCAGTTTTCGGGGGAGCCCCTACGAGCAGTACTTC.

The V call is TRBV6-2 or TRBV6-3, the J call TRBJ2-1; 10 bases fit TRBD2. Germline trimming cut 5 bases from V and 6 bases from J; bases unmatched to any gene: 4. This CDR3 region has 14 residues. Germline-derived CDR1 and CDR2 are MNHEY and SVGEGT. For the CDR3, the DNA is TGTGCCAGCAGTCTAGCGGGAGTGGCCAATGAGCAGTTCTTC. It yields the protein CASSLAGVANEQFF.

This chain links TRBV19 with TRBJ2-1; 10 nucleotides align to TRBD2. The CDR3 consists of 14 residues. Germline V gene sequence: CDR1 LNHDA, CDR2 SQIVND (reference sequence). The trim removed 5 bases at V and 5 bases at J, leaving 3 bases unmatched. This chain's CDR3 is CASSWLAGDNEQFF. CDR3 sequence (DNA): TGTGCCAGTAGTTGGCTAGCGGGAGACAATGAGCAGTTCTTC. The complete variable domain, with remaining parts taken from reference TRBV19 and TRBJ2-1, reads DGGITQSPKYLFRKEGQNVTLSCEQNLNHDAMYWYRQDPGQGLRLIYYSQIVNDFQKGDIAEGYSVSREKKESFPLTVTSAQKNPTAFYLCASSWLAGDNEQFFGPGTRLTVL.

The CDR3 sequence is CSAKGVAEAFF. DNA for the CDR3: TGCAGTGCAAAAGGGGTGGCTGAAGCTTTCTTT. The chain employs TRBV20-1 and TRBJ1-1, with D possibly TRBD1 on 5 matching bases. Trimming took 6 bases from V and 6 from J, leaving 11 bases between them. This CDR3 comprises 11 residues. Germline-derived CDR1 and CDR2 are DFQATT and SNEGSKA (reference sequence).

This clone has only a few counts. The chain joins TRBV28 to TRBJ2-1, with 8 bases fitting TRBD1. The CDR3 runs to 13 residues. Germline CDR1 MDHEN, CDR2 SYDVKM. The V gene end was trimmed by 7 bases and the J gene end by 10 bases; junction bases not matched to a gene: 9. The CDR3 DNA reads as TGTGCCAGCAACACAAGACAGGGGTTCGAGCAGTTCTTC. As protein: CASNTRQGFEQFF.

By sample share, this clone is large (0.1 to 1%). Other nucleotide sequences from this sample produce the same CDR3. The chain employs TRBV28 and TRBJ1-6, with a tentative D call TRBD1 (5 bases). This CDR3 has 13 residues. Germline loops: CDR1 MDHEN, CDR2 SYDVKM. Trimming removed 6 bases from V and 10 bases from J, with 13 bases in between. The CDR3 nucleotides are TGTGCCAGCAGGGCCACCGGGGGATCACCCCTCCACTTT. Translating gives CASRATGGSPLHF.

V gene TRBV19 combines with J gene TRBJ2-5; D perhaps matches TRBD2 (5 bases). Trimming cost V 8 bases and J 3 bases, with 13 bases left between them. The germline V gene has CDR1 LNHDA and CDR2 SQIVND (reference sequence). CDR3 size: 13 residues. The CDR3 sequence: CASGSRGKETQYF. The CDR3 DNA reads as TGTGCCAGTGGGAGCAGAGGGAAAGAGACCCAGTACTTC.

This sequence joins TRBV7-8 and TRBJ2-1, with 11 bases that match TRBD2. The germline V gene encodes CDR1 SGHVS and CDR2 FQNEAQ. V lost 0 bases to trimming and J lost 0 bases; unmatched junction nucleotides: 10. The CDR3 loop spans 20 amino acids. The CDR3: CASSLAILAGGPLSYNEQFF. Written as DNA, the CDR3 is TGTGCCAGCAGCTTAGCTATCCTAGCGGGAGGTCCCCTCTCCTACAATGAGCAGTTCTTC.